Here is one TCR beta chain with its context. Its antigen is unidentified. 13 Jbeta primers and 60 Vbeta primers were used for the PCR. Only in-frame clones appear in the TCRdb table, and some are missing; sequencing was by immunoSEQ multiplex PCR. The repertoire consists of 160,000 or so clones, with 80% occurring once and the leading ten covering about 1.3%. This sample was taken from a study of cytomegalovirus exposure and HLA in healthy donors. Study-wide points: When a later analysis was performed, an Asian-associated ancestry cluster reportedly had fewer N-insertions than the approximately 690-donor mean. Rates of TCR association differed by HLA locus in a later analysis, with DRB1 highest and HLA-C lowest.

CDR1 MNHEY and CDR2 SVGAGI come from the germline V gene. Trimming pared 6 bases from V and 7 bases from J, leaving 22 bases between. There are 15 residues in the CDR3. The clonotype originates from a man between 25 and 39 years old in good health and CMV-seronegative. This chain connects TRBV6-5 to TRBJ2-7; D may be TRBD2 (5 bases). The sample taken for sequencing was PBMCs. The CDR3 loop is CASSPGKAPLREQYF. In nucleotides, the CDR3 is TGTGCCAGCAGCCCCGGGAAGGCGCCCCTCCGGGAGCAGTACTTC.